This T cell receptor (beta chain) emerged from a study of Graves' ophthalmopathy and Graves' hyperthyroidism. Donors with ophthalmopathy: moderate-to-severe activity, CAS ≥3, NOSPECS ≥4, duration under 3 months. Study outcomes and limitations: Blood contained most expanded thyroid clonotypes exceeding 0.001 frequency. Both an approximately 69% sensitivity and a 72.22% specificity characterized the model's predictions of ophthalmopathy progression.

Trimming took 5 bases from V and 3 from J, leaving 13 bases between them. The CDR3 spans 14 residues. Germline V lookup: CDR1 SNHLY, CDR2 FYNNEI. As the template, RNA transcripts were used to amplify TCR beta CDR3 regions. After a first-round RT-PCR with HTBI primers, a second-round multiplex PCR was run. In TCRdb, the multiplex PCR reads were re-called with MiXCR into one record per CDR3 protein. This sample has some 750,000 distinct CDR3 sequences; 40% occur once, and the top ten carry 44%. Remarks on this clonotype: Its antigen is as yet unknown.

The material sequenced was peripheral blood. The chain employs TRBV2 and TRBJ2-5; weak D call: TRBD1 (6 bases). The receptor was derived from an adult man with Graves' ophthalmopathy. In DNA, the CDR3 is TGTGCCAGCAGTTACTCGCAGGGGAAAGAGACCCAGTACTTC. This gives the protein CASSYSQGKETQYF.